The rows below give T cell receptor beta chains drawn from one sample of a study of patients and donors after allogeneic stem cell transplantation. Each CDR3 protein gets one entry after TCRdb re-called the RT-PCR reads with MiXCR. The sample yields about 960,000 distinct CDR3 sequences, approximately 18% seen once. The specimen sequenced was blood, either unsorted or a sorted T cell fraction (not recorded which). These receptors came from a human donor who was either an allogeneic HSCT recipient or a stem cell or donor lymphocyte infusion donor (not recorded which). It is not recorded whose cells these are; they may come from a transplant donor. Both conserved end residues are part of each CDR3. D genes are given only for firm matches. Size values are once, few and many counts, or a class for expanded clones, and some rows have none.

>-|TRBJ2-3|TRBV9|few
TGTGCCAGCAGCGTATTTAGCGGAGGGGGAGATACGCAGTATTTT
CASSVFSGGGDTQYF
>-|TRBJ2-7|TRBV6-2/TRBV6-3|-
TGTGCCAGCAGAAGCGAGATCTATCCCATATACGAGCAGTACTTC
CASRSEIYPIYEQYF
>-|TRBJ2-1|TRBV12-3/TRBV12-4|many
TGTGCCAGTGTGGACATAAAGAATGAGCAGTTCTTC
CASVDIKNEQFF
>-|TRBJ2-2|TRBV3-1|-
TGTGCCAGCAGCCAATGGGCCCGGACAGAGAACACCGGGGAGCTGTTTTTT
CASSQWARTENTGELFF
>TRBD1|TRBJ2-2|TRBV9|few
TGTGCCAGCAGCGTAGGGACAGGGGACACCGGGGAGCTGTTTTTT
CASSVGTGDTGELFF
>-|TRBJ1-1|TRBV4-3|-
TGCGCCAGCAGCCAAGATTGGGGTGGGGAAGCTTTCTTT
CASSQDWGGEAFF
>TRBD1|TRBJ1-1|TRBV12-3/TRBV12-4|-
TGTGCCAGCAGTAGGGACAGGCCTACTGAAGCTTTCTTT
CASSRDRPTEAFF
>-|TRBJ1-3|TRBV12-3/TRBV12-4|many
TGTGCCAGCAGTCCCCCGGCTGGAAACACCATATATTTT
CASSPPAGNTIYF
>TRBD1|TRBJ2-7|TRBV4-2|-
TGTGCCAGCAGCCAAGATAGGGACAGAAGTTACGAGCAGTACTTC
CASSQDRDRSYEQYF
>-|TRBJ2-1|TRBV9|few
TGTGCCAGCAGCGTAGGAGCTGCTAATGAGCAGTTCTTC
CASSVGAANEQFF
>TRBD1|TRBJ2-7|TRBV29-1|-
TGCAGCGTTGGTCAGGGGGCTAACGAGCAGTACTTC
CSVGQGANEQYF
>-|TRBJ2-3|TRBV5-1|-
TGCGCCAGCAGCAACGGCCGGGGGTCACTCACAGATACGCAGTATTTT
CASSNGRGSLTDTQYF
>-|TRBJ2-7|TRBV7-2|-
TGTGGGGCTCGAGGTAACGAGCAGTACTTC
CGARGNEQYF
>-|TRBJ2-5|TRBV28|few
TGTGCGACGTACCAAGAGACCCAGTACTTC
CATYQETQYF
>-|TRBJ2-1|TRBV24-1|-
TGTGCCACCAGTGGGCTAGCTCGAAAGGATGAGCAGTTCTTC
CATSGLARKDEQFF
>-|TRBJ1-1|TRBV5-1|-
TGCGCCAGCACCTATTCGGGACATCTGAACACTGAAGCTTTCTTT
CASTYSGHLNTEAFF
>-|TRBJ1-1|TRBV4-1|few
TGCGCCAGCAGCCAACCCGGAGGGGCGGGTAACACTGAAGCTTTCTTT
CASSQPGGAGNTEAFF
>-|TRBJ1-5|TRBV20-1|-
TGCAGCCCTTCGAAACAGGGTTATCAGCCCCAGCATTTT
CSPSKQGYQPQHF
>-|TRBJ2-7|TRBV7-2|few
TGTGCCAGCAGCTTAGAGTTGGGTGGATGGTACGAGCAGTACTTC
CASSLELGGWYEQYF
>TRBD1|TRBJ1-5|TRBV12-3/TRBV12-4|-
TGTGCCAGCAGGACAGGGGTTCATCAGCCCCAGCATTTT
CASRTGVHQPQHF
>-|TRBJ1-1|TRBV20-1|few
TGCAGTGCTAGTCTTGGGCGGCTGAACACTGAAGCTTTCTTT
CSASLGRLNTEAFF
>-|TRBJ2-2|TRBV19|-
TGTGCCAGTAGTATAGACGGCGCCGGGGAGCTGTTTTTT
CASSIDGAGELFF
>-|TRBJ2-7|TRBV12-3/TRBV12-4|many
TGTGCCAGCAGCCCCCCGGACAGCACCTACGAGCAGTACTTC
CASSPPDSTYEQYF
>-|TRBJ2-3|TRBV5-1|few
TGCGCCAGCAGCTTGGTTTTCCTAGAGGGAGATACGCAGTATTTT
CASSLVFLEGDTQYF
>-|TRBJ2-2|TRBV5-5|few
TGTGCCAGCAGCGGGGACATTCTGACCGGGGAGCTGTTTTTT
CASSGDILTGELFF
>-|TRBJ1-3|TRBV30|few
TGTGCCTGGATAATCTCAACAGTCTCTGGAAACACCATATATTTT
CAWIISTVSGNTIYF
>TRBD2|TRBJ2-1|TRBV6-1|-
TGTGCCAGCAGTGCACTAGCGGGAGTTACTGGTGAGCAGTTCTTC
CASSALAGVTGEQFF
>-|TRBJ2-2|TRBV7-8|few
TGTGCCAGCAGCTCTTGGTCGAACACCGGGGAGCTGTTTTTT
CASSSWSNTGELFF
>-|TRBJ2-7|TRBV12-3/TRBV12-4|few
TGTGCCAGCGGTCAGACTATCCCGGAGTACTTC
CASGQTIPEYF
>-|TRBJ2-1|TRBV20-1|-
TGCAGTGCTACACGACTAGGTAGGGATGAGCAGTTCTTC
CSATRLGRDEQFF
>TRBD2|TRBJ2-2|TRBV12-3/TRBV12-4|many
TGTGCCAGCAGTTTCCTAGCGGGAGGCACCGGGGAGCTGTTTTTT
CASSFLAGGTGELFF